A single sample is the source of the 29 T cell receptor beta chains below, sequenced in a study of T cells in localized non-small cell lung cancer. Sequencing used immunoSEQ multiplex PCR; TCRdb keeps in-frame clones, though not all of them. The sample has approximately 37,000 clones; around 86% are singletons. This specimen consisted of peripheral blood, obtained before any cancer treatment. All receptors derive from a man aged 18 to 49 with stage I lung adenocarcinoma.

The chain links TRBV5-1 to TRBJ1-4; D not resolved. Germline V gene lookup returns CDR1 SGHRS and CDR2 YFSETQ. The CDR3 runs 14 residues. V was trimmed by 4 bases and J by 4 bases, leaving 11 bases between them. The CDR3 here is CASSASGDNEKLFF. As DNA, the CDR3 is TGCGCCAGCAGCGCCTCAGGCGATAATGAAAAACTGTTTTTT.

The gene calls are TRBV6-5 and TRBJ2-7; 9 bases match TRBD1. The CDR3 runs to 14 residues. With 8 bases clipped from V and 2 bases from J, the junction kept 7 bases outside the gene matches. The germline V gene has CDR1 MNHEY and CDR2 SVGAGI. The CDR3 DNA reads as TGTGCCAGCTCACAGGACAGGGGTCCCTACGAGCAGTACTTC. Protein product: CASSQDRGPYEQYF.

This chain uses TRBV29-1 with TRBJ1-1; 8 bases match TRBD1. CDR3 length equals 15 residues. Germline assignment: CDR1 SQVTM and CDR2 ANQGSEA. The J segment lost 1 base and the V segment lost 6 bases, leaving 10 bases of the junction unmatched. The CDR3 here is CSVTPQGVQNTEAFF. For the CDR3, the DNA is TGCAGCGTCACACCACAGGGGGTACAGAACACTGAAGCTTTCTTT.

Here the CDR3 reads CASSADSEAFF. CDR3 DNA: TGTGCCAGCAGCGCTGACAGTGAAGCTTTCTTT. V gene TRBV7-9 combines with J gene TRBJ1-1; D perhaps matches TRBD1 (5 bases). Trimming left V 5 bases short and J 7 bases short, with 8 bases between. This CDR3 comprises 11 residues. CDR1 is SEHNR, CDR2 FQNEAQ, per germline (reference sequence).

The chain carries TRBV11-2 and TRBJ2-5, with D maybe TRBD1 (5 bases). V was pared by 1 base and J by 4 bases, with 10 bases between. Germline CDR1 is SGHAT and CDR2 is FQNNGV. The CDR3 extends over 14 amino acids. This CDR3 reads CASSLGQGGETQYF. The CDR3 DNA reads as TGTGCCAGCAGCTTAGGTCAGGGCGGAGAGACCCAGTACTTC. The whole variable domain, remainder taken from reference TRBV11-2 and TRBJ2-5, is EAGVAQSPRYKIIEKRQSVAFWCNPISGHATLYWYQQILGQGPKLLIQFQNNGVVDDSQLPKDRFSAERLKGVDSTLKIQPAKLEDSAVYLCASSLGQGGETQYFGPGTRLLVL.

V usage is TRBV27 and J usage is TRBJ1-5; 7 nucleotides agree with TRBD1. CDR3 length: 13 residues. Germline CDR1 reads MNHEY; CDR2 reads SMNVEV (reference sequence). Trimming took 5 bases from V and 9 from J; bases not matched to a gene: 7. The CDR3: CASSLRGGGPQHF. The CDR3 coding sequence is TGTGCCAGCAGTCTCAGAGGGGGCGGGCCCCAGCATTTT.

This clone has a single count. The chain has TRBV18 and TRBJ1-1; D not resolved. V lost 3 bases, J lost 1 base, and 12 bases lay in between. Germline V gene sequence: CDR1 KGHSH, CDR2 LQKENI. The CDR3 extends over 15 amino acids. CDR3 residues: CASSPLQTQNTEAFF. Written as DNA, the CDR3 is TGTGCCAGCTCACCCTTACAAACACAGAACACTGAAGCTTTCTTT.

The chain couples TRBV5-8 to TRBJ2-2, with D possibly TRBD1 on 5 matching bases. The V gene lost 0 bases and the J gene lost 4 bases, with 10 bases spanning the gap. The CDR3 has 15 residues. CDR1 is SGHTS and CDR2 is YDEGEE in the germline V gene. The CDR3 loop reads CASSLGQGFTGELFF. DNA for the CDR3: TGTGCCAGCAGCTTGGGTCAGGGCTTCACCGGGGAGCTGTTTTTT.

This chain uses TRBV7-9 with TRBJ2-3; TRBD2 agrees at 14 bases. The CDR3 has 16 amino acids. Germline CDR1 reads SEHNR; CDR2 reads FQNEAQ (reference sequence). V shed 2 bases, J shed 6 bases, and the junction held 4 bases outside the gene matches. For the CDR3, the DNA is TGTGCCAGCAGCTTAATGACTAGCGGGGGGGCTGATACGCAGTATTTT. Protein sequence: CASSLMTSGGADTQYF.

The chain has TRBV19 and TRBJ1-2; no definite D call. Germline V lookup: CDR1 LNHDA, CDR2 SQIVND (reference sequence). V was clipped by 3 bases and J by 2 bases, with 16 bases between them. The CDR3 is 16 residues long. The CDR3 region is CASSINQNSPNYGYTF. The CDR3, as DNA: TGTGCCAGTAGTATTAATCAGAACAGCCCAAACTATGGCTACACCTTC. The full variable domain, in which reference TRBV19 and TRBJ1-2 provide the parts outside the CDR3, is DGGITQSPKYLFRKEGQNVTLSCEQNLNHDAMYWYRQDPGQGLRLIYYSQIVNDFQKGDIAEGYSVSREKKESFPLTVTSAQKNPTAFYLCASSINQNSPNYGYTFGSGTRLTVV.

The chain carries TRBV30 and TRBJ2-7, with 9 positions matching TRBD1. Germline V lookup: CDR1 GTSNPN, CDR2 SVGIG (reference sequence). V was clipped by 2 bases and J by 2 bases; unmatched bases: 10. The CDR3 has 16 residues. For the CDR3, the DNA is TGTGCCTGGAGTATGAACCCGGGACAGGGTGCCTACGAGCAGTACTTC. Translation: CAWSMNPGQGAYEQYF. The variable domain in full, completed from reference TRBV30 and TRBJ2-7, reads SQTIHQWPATLVQPVGSPLSLECTVEGTSNPNLYWYRQAAGRGLQLLFYSVGIGQISSEVPQNLSASRPQDRQFILSSKKLLLSDSGFYLCAWSMNPGQGAYEQYFGPGTRLTVT.

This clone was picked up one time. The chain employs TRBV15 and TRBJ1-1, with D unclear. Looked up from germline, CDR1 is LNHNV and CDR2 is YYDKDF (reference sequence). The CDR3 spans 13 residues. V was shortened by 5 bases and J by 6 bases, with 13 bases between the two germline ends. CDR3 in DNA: TGTGCCACCAGCCGTTATGAACCCCCTGAAGCTTTCTTT. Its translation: CATSRYEPPEAFF.

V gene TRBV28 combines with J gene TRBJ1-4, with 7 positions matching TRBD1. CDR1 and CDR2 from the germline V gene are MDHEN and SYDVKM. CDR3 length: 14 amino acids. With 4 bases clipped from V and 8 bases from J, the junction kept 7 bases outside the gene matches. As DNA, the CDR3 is TGTGCCAGCAGTTCGGGACAGAATGGCGAAAAACTGTTTTTT. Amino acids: CASSSGQNGEKLFF.

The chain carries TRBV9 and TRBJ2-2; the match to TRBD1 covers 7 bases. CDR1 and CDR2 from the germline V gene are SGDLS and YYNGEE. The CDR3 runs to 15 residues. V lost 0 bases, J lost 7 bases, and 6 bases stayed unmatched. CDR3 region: CASSVEGTDFGELFF. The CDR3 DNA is TGTGCCAGCAGCGTAGAGGGGACAGATTTCGGGGAGCTGTTTTTT.

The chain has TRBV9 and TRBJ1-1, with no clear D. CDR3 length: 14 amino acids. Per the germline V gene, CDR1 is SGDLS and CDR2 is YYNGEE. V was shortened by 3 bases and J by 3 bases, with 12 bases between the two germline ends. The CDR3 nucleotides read TGTGCCAGCAGCGAAGACGCGAGTGACACTGAAGCTTTCTTT. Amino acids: CASSEDASDTEAFF.

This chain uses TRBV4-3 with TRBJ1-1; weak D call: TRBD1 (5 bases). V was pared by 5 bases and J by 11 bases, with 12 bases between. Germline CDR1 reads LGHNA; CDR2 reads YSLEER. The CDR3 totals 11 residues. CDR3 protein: CASSTGTLAFF. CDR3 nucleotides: TGCGCCAGCAGCACCGGGACGCTGGCTTTCTTT.

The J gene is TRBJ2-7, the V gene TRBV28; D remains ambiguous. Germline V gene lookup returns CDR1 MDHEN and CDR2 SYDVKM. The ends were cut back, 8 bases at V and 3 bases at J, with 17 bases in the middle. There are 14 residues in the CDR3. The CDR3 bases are TGTGCCAGCGGATTAGTAGGGCAGGTCTACGAGCAGTACTTC. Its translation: CASGLVGQVYEQYF.

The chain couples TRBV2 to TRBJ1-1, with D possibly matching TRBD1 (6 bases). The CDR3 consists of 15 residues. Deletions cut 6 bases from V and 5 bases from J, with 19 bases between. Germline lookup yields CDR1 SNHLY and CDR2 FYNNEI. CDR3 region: CASRYNEGGGTEAFF. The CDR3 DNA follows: TGTGCCAGCAGGTACAATGAGGGGGGGGGAACTGAAGCTTTCTTT.

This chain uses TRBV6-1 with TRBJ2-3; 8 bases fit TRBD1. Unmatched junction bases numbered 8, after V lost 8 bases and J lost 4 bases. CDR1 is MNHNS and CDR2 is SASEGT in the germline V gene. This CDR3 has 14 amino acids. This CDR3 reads CASSRTGSADTQYF. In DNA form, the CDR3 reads TGTGCCAGCTCTCGGACAGGGTCGGCAGATACGCAGTATTTT.

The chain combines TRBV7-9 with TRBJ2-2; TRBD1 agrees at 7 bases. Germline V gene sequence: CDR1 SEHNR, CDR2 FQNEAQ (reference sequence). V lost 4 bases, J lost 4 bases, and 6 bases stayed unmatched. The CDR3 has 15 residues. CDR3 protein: CASSSTGAPTGELFF. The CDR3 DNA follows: TGTGCCAGCAGCTCAACAGGGGCGCCCACCGGGGAGCTGTTTTTT.

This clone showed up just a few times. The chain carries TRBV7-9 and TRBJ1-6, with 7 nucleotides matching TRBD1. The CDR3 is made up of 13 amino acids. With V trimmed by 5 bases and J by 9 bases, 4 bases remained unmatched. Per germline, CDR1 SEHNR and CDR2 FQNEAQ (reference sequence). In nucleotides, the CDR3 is TGTGCCAGCAGCCCAGACAGGGTTTCACCCCTCCACTTT. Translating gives CASSPDRVSPLHF.

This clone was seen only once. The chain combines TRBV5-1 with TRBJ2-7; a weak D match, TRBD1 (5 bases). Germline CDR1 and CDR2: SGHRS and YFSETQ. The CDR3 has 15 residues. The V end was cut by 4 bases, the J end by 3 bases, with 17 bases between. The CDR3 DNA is TGCGCCAGCAGCACAGGCCCGGGCCAACACTACGAGCAGTACTTC. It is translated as CASSTGPGQHYEQYF.

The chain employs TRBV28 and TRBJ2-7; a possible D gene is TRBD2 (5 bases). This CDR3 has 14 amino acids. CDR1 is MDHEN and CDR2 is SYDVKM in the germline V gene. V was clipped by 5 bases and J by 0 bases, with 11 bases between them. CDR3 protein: CASSTNRDSYEQYF. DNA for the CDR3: TGTGCCAGCAGTACCAACCGGGACTCCTACGAGCAGTACTTC.

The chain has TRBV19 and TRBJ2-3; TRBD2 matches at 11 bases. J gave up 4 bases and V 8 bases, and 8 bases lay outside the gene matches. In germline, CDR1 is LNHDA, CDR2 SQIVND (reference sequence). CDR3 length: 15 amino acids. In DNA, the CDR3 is TGTGCCAGTCCTTTAGCGGGGGGGCCCCCAGATACGCAGTATTTT. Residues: CASPLAGGPPDTQYF. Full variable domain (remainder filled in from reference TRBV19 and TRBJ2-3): DGGITQSPKYLFRKEGQNVTLSCEQNLNHDAMYWYRQDPGQGLRLIYYSQIVNDFQKGDIAEGYSVSREKKESFPLTVTSAQKNPTAFYLCASPLAGGPPDTQYFGPGTRLTVL.

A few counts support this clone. CDR3 in amino acids: CASSPGPYNSPLHF. As DNA, the CDR3 is TGTGCCAGCAGCCCAGGACCGTATAATTCACCCCTCCACTTT. J is TRBJ1-6 and V is TRBV6-1; unclear D gene. The CDR3 runs 14 residues. V was pared by 6 bases and J by 4 bases, with 10 bases between. Germline V gives CDR1 MNHNS, CDR2 SASEGT.

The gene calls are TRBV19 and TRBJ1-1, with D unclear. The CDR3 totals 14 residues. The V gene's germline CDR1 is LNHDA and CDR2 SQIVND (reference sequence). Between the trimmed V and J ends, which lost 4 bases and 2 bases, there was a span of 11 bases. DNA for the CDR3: TGTGCCAGTAGTAAAGCCTGGATTAACACTGAAGCTTTCTTT. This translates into CASSKAWINTEAFF.

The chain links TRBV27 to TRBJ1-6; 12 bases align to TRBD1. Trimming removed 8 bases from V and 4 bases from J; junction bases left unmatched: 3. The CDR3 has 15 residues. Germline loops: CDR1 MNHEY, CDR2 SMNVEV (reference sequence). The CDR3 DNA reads TGTGCCAGCGGGGACAGGGGGCTTTATAATTCACCCCTCCACTTT. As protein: CASGDRGLYNSPLHF.

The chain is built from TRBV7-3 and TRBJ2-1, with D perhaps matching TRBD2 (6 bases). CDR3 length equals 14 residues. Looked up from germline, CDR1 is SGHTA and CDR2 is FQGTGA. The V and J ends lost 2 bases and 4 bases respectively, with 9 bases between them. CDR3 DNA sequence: TGTGCCAGCAGCTTATATAGCGGATACAATGAGCAGTTCTTC. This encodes CASSLYSGYNEQFF.

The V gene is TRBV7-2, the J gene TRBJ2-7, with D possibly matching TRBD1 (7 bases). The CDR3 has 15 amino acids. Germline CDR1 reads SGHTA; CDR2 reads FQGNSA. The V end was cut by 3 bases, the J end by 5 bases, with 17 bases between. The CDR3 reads CASSFRGALVHEQYF. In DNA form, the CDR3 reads TGTGCCAGCAGCTTCAGGGGGGCCCTCGTGCACGAGCAGTACTTC.